Given below is one TCR beta chain in context. This CDR3 spans 16 amino acids. The germline CDR1 and CDR2 sequences are SGDLS and YYNGEE. J gave up 4 bases and V 1 base, and 7 bases lay outside the gene matches. The data are from a study of blood T cell repertoires in COVID-19. The protocol was immunoSEQ multiplex PCR, while the TCRdb copy is restricted to in-frame clones and leaves out a portion. The table lists some 320,000 clones, around 90% of them singletons, with roughly 2.6% in the top ten. In assigning cohorts, the study relied on participant-reported clinical history. Each recovered donor of Cohort 3 presented with two negative PCRs, clearance, or symptom resolution.

Sequencing used PBMCs or T cells enriched from blood (not recorded which). The sequence came from a man between 60 and 75 years old who had recovered from COVID-19. The V gene is TRBV9, the J gene TRBJ2-3, with 9 nucleotides matching TRBD2. CDR3 nucleotides: TGTGCCAGCAGCGTAATGGCGGGAGGGCCCCCAGATACGCAGTATTTT. Amino acids: CASSVMAGGPPDTQYF.